This T cell receptor (beta chain) was sequenced in a study of blood T cell repertoires in COVID-19. Study summary: From T cells, B-cell-depleted T cells, or PBMCs came the material, which was cDNA or gDNA.

Original processing methods: Estimates of nucleated cell counts were drawn from the amplification of reference gene primers. Assay used: immunoSEQ multiplex PCR; TCRdb lists only in-frame clones, some missing. The V and J calls and clone size come from that table; D and trimming were worked out from the DNA. The sample has fewer than 250,000 clones, less than 85% seen once. Either two negative PCRs, clearance, or symptom resolution qualified Cohort 3 donors as recovered. The CDR3 runs 15 residues. V lost 4 bases and J lost 3; bases outside the gene matches: 5. Per the germline V gene, CDR1 is LGHDT and CDR2 is YNNKEL (reference sequence). This clone was seen once.

V usage is TRBV3-1 (or the pseudogene TRBV3-2) and J usage is TRBJ2-2, with 7 bases matching TRBD2. Sequencing was done on a sample of PBMCs or T cells enriched from blood (not recorded which). This clonotype was obtained from a woman in her 30s who had recovered from COVID-19. CDR3 nucleotides: TGTGCCAGCAGCCCCGGCGGGAGAGACACCGGGGAGCTGTTTTTT. It codes for CASSPGGRDTGELFF.